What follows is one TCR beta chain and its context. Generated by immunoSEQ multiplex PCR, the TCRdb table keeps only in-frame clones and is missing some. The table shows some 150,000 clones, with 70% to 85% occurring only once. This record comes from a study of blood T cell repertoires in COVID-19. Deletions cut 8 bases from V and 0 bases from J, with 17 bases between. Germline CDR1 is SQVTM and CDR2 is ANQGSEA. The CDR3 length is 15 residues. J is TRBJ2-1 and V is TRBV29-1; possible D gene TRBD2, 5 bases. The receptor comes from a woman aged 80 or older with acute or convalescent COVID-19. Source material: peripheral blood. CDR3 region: CSPVVPGSSYNEQFF. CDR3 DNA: TGCAGCCCCGTCGTTCCGGGGAGCTCCTACAATGAGCAGTTCTTC.